What follows are 10 T cell receptor beta chains derived from one specimen sequenced in a study of identical twins. TCRdb reanalysed the 5' RACE reads using MiXCR and keeps one entry per CDR3 protein. The sample records fewer than 650,000 distinct CDR3 sequences, nearly 10% being singletons. These data were also filed under a second study, of yellow fever vaccine responses in identical twins.

Material for sequencing was PBMCs. These receptors originate from a woman aged 18-29 years in good health.

Many counts were recorded for this clonotype. CDR3 in amino acids: CASSQVNQRPVNEQFF. The CDR3 DNA is TGCGCCAGCAGCCAAGTTAATCAGCGACCCGTTAATGAGCAGTTCTTC. The rearrangement uses TRBV4-3 and TRBJ2-1, with D uncertain. V was clipped by 1 base and J by 7 bases, with 17 bases between them. This CDR3 contains 16 residues. The germline V gene encodes CDR1 LGHNA and CDR2 YSLEER.

The chain carries TRBV14 and TRBJ2-3, with unresolved D. V lost 4 bases and J lost 0, with 11 bases in between. The germline V gene encodes CDR1 SGHDN and CDR2 FVKESK. CDR3 size: 15 residues. The CDR3 loop is CASSREITSTDTQYF. CDR3 sequence (DNA): TGTGCCAGCAGCCGAGAGATTACTAGCACAGATACGCAGTATTTT.

This clonotype was seen repeatedly, ten times or more. The chain has TRBV28 and TRBJ2-7, with a weak D call TRBD2 (5 bases). The CDR3 length is 15 residues. Trimming stripped 2 bases from V and 4 bases from J, with 15 bases between. In germline, CDR1 is MDHEN, CDR2 SYDVKM. The CDR3 DNA is TGTGCCAGCAGTTTACAAGATGCCCGGGATTACGAGCAGTACTTC. It yields the protein CASSLQDARDYEQYF. Filled out from reference TRBV28 and TRBJ2-7, the complete variable domain reads DVKVTQSSRYLVKRTGEKVFLECVQDMDHENMFWYRQDPGLGLRLIYFSYDVKMKEKGDIPEGYSVSREKKERFSLILESASTNQTSMYLCASSLQDARDYEQYFGPGTRLTVT.

The chain couples TRBV11-2 to TRBJ2-3, with 13 positions matching TRBD2. From germline, CDR1 is SGHAT and CDR2 FQNNGV. The CDR3 sequence is 16 residues long. V lost 4 bases to trimming and J lost 7 bases; unmatched junction nucleotides: 8. The CDR3 DNA reads TGTGCCAGCAGCTCGATTACTAGCGGGAGGGCCAATACGCAGTATTTT. Its protein product is CASSSITSGRANTQYF.

The sample holds many counts of this clonotype. This chain joins TRBV9 and TRBJ2-1, with 11 bases that match TRBD2. V gave up 3 bases and J gave up 2 bases; unmatched junction bases: 1. This CDR3 is 15 amino acids long. The germline V gene encodes CDR1 SGDLS and CDR2 YYNGEE. CDR3 sequence (DNA): TGTGCCAGCAGCGCTAGCGGGGGGACCTACAATGAGCAGTTCTTC. This sequence encodes CASSASGGTYNEQFF.

V is TRBV7-9 and J is TRBJ1-4; D perhaps matches TRBD1 (5 bases). The CDR3 length is 14 residues. V lost 5 bases and J lost 3, with 10 bases in between. In germline, CDR1 is SEHNR, CDR2 FQNEAQ (reference sequence). In DNA form, the CDR3 reads TGTGCCAGCAGCCGAGGGGAACCTAATGAAAAACTGTTTTTT. Protein product: CASSRGEPNEKLFF.

This clonotype was observed at least ten times. The chain joins TRBV28 to TRBJ1-6, with no clear D. The V gene lost 5 bases and the J gene lost 7 bases, with 3 bases spanning the gap. This CDR3 has 11 amino acids. CDR1 and CDR2 (germline): MDHEN, SYDVKM. CDR3 sequence: CASSRNSPLHF. The CDR3 nucleotides read TGTGCCAGCAGTCGCAATTCACCCCTCCACTTT.

This clonotype was recorded a few times. This sequence joins TRBV5-5 and TRBJ1-6; 9 bases map to TRBD1. The CDR3 extends over 15 amino acids. J was trimmed by 7 bases and V by 4 bases; bases with no gene match: 6. CDR1 is SGHKS, CDR2 YYEKEE, per germline (reference sequence). CDR3 coding DNA: TGTGCCAGCAGCCAAAGAGGACAGGGGAATTCACCCCTCCACTTT. Encoded protein: CASSQRGQGNSPLHF.

There are many counts of this clonotype. The junction departs from germline at one end; a sequencing error may be responsible. The CDR3 spells CASRLEGGEQFF. For the CDR3, the DNA is TGTGCCAGCAGGTTAGAGGGGGGTGAGCAGTTCTTC. The chain joins TRBV7-9 to TRBJ2-1; TRBD1 or TRBD2 may be the D gene (6 bases each). Per the germline V gene, CDR1 is SEHNR and CDR2 is FQNEAQ (reference sequence). This CDR3 is 12 amino acids long.

This clonotype was observed at least ten times. V usage is TRBV11-2 and J usage is TRBJ2-1; D may be TRBD2 (5 bases). The V and J ends lost 1 base and 2 bases respectively, with 12 bases between them. Per germline, CDR1 SGHAT and CDR2 FQNNGV. The CDR3 totals 16 residues. In DNA form, the CDR3 reads TGTGCCAGCAGCTTAGGAGGGCTTAGCGCCTACAATGAGCAGTTCTTC. Encoded protein: CASSLGGLSAYNEQFF.